Presented here are 8 T cell receptor beta chains from one specimen sequenced in a study of vaccination and CD4 T cells after COVID-19. The Oncomine TCR Beta short-read assay sequenced DNA from cultured CD4+ T cells. TCRdb redid the calling of the PCR reads with MiXCR, one entry per CDR3 protein. The data hold over 20,000 distinct CDR3 sequences, with around 30% observed a single time. Time point given: late sampling 161 to 241 days after vaccination in three convalescent patients. The treatment was: 10-day PBMC culture with coronavirus spike peptide pools or control peptides (ViraFEST assay). The antigens of these receptors remain unknown. The input for sequencing was CD4+ T cells from blood, cultured in vitro, taken about 7 months after SARS-CoV-2 vaccination. The source is a human donor who had recovered from COVID-19.

The chain employs TRBV5-1 and TRBJ1-5; unclear D gene. Trimming shortened V by 1 base and J by 7 bases, and 9 bases separated the two germline ends. This CDR3 has 13 amino acids. CDR1 and CDR2 (germline): SGHRS, YFSETQ. The CDR3 DNA reads as TGCGCCAGCAGCTTGTGGGGAACGCAGCCCCAGCATTTT. This codes for CASSLWGTQPQHF.

This clonotype has more than one count but fewer than ten. This chain joins TRBV25-1 and TRBJ2-1; 7 nucleotides align to TRBD1. The germline gives CDR1 MGHDK, CDR2 SYGVNS. The V and J ends lost 3 bases and 0 bases, in that order; junction bases with no gene match: 11. This CDR3 is 18 amino acids long. The CDR3 DNA follows: TGTGCCAGCAGTGATCCCCCGGACAGGACCCACTCCTACAATGAGCAGTTCTTC. This gives the protein CASSDPPDRTHSYNEQFF. Full variable domain (missing parts from reference TRBV25-1 and TRBJ2-1): EADIYQTPRYLVIGTGKKITLECSQTMGHDKMYWYQQDPGMELHLIHYSYGVNSTEKGDLSSESTVSRIRTEHFPLTLESARPSHTSQYLCASSDPPDRTHSYNEQFFGPGTRLTVL.

This clonotype was counted between two and nine times. V and J are TRBV19 and TRBJ1-5; 7 positions agree with TRBD1. Germline trimming cut 4 bases from V and 3 bases from J; bases unmatched to any gene: 3. This CDR3 has 14 residues. The germline gives CDR1 LNHDA, CDR2 SQIVND (reference sequence). DNA for the CDR3: TGTGCCAGTAGTAGGGGACAGCACAATCAGCCCCAGCATTTT. Protein sequence: CASSRGQHNQPQHF.

Here the CDR3 DNA reads TGTGCCAGCAGCCGAGGACAGGGGACGAATTCACCCCTCCACTTT. Its translation: CASSRGQGTNSPLHF. This sequence joins TRBV7-9 and TRBJ1-6; TRBD1 agrees at 9 bases. Germline trimming cut 5 bases from V and 7 bases from J; bases unmatched to any gene: 6. The CDR3 is 15 amino acids. From germline, CDR1 is SEHNR and CDR2 FQNEAQ (reference sequence).

The V and J genes are TRBV7-2 and TRBJ2-2; no firm D call. Trimming took off 5 bases at V and 1 base at J, with 8 bases between the two ends. This CDR3 comprises 14 residues. The germline V gene has CDR1 SGHTA and CDR2 FQGNSA. This chain's CDR3 is CASSPGLNTGELFF. The CDR3 nucleotides are TGTGCCAGCAGCCCAGGATTGAACACCGGGGAGCTGTTTTTT.

This clonotype was seen only a few times. This chain links TRBV20-1 with TRBJ2-1; possibly TRBD2 for D (6 bases). The germline V and J ends were trimmed by 3 bases and 7 bases, with 16 bases remaining between them. The length of the CDR3 is 14 residues. Per the germline V gene, CDR1 is DFQATT and CDR2 is SNEGSKA (reference sequence). The CDR3: CSARIFWEENEQFF. In nucleotides, the CDR3 is TGCAGTGCTAGGATCTTTTGGGAGGAGAATGAGCAGTTCTTC.

This clonotype turned up a few times. This rearrangement joins TRBV27 to TRBJ1-2; TRBD1 agrees at 8 bases. J gave up 4 bases and V 6 bases, and 1 base lay outside the gene matches. This CDR3 has 12 amino acids. In germline, CDR1 is MNHEY, CDR2 SMNVEV (reference sequence). CDR3 loop: CASSGQGYGYTF. The CDR3 DNA is TGTGCCAGCAGCGGACAGGGCTATGGCTACACCTTC.

The J gene is TRBJ2-1, the V gene TRBV19; weak D call: TRBD1 (5 bases). This CDR3 has 12 residues. Germline values: CDR1 LNHDA, CDR2 SQIVND (reference sequence). The V gene lost 4 bases and the J gene lost 10 bases, with 11 bases spanning the gap. The CDR3: CASSTNNREQFF. Written as DNA, the CDR3 is TGTGCCAGTAGTACCAATAACAGGGAGCAGTTCTTC.